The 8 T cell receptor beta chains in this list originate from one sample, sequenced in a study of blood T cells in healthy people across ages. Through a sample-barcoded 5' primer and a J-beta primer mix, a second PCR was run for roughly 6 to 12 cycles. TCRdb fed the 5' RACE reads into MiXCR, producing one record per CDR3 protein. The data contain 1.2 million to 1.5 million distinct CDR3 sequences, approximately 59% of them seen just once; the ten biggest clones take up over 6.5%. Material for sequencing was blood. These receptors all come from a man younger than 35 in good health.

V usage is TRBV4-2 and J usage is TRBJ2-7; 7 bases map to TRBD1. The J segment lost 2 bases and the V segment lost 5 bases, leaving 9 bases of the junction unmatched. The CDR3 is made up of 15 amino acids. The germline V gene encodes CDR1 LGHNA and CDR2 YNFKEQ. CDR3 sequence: CASSTQGMVPYEQYF. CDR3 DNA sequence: TGTGCCAGCAGCACACAGGGGATGGTGCCCTACGAGCAGTACTTC.

As DNA, the CDR3 is TGTGCCATCAGTGTGGGACAGGCGGGGACAGATACGCAGTATTTT. It codes for CAISVGQAGTDTQYF. The chain employs TRBV10-3 and TRBJ2-3; TRBD1 matches at 8 bases. The length of the CDR3 is 15 residues. Trimming took 4 bases from V and 3 from J; bases not matched to a gene: 6. Germline assignment: CDR1 ENHRY and CDR2 SYGVKD.

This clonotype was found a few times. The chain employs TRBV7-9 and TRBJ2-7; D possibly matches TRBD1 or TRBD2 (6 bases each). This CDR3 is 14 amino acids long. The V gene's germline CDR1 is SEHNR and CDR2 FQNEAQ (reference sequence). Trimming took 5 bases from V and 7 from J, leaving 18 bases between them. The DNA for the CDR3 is TGTGCCAGCAGCCCCTCAGGGGACTCTGGGGAGCAGTACTTC. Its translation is CASSPSGDSGEQYF.

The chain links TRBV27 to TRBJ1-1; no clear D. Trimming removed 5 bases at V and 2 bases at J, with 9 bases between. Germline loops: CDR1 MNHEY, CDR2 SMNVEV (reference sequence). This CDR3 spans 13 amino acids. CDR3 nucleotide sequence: TGTGCCAGCAGTCCTCGGCATAACACTGAAGCTTTCTTT. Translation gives CASSPRHNTEAFF.

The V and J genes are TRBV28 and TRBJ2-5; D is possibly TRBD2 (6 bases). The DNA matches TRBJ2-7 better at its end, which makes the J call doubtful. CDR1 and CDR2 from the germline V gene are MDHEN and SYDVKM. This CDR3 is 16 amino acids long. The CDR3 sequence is CASSHSAGGANYEQYF. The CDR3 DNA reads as TGTGCCAGCAGTCACTCAGCCGGAGGGGCGAACTACGAGCAGTACTTC.

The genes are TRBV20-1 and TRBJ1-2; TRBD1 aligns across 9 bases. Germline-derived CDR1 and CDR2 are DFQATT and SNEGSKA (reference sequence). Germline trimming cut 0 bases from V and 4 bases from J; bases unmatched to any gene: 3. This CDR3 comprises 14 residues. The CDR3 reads CSAREATGGYGYTF. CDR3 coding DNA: TGCAGTGCTAGAGAGGCGACAGGGGGCTATGGCTACACCTTC.

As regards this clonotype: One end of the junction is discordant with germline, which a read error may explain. The CDR3 sequence: CASSQEGTIYDYTF. DNA of the CDR3: TGCGCCAGCAGCCAAGAGGGGACCATTTATGACTACACCTTC. This sequence joins TRBV4-1 and TRBJ1-2; D is possibly TRBD1 (5 bases). The germline V gene encodes CDR1 MGHRA and CDR2 YSYEKL. The CDR3 totals 14 residues.

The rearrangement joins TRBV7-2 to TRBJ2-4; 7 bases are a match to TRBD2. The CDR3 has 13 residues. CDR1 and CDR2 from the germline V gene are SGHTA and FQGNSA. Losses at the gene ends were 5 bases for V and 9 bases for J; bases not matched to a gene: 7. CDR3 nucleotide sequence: TGTGCCAGCAGCCGCGGACTAGAAACCATTCAGTACTTC. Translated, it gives CASSRGLETIQYF.